This T cell receptor beta chain derives from a study of blood T cells in healthy people across ages (dated by TCRdb to between 2015 and 2016). About the full investigation: In model experiments, template switching captured roughly one uniquely barcoded TCR beta cDNA molecule for every two T cells. Using deep sequencing normalized with unique cDNA molecular identifiers, the study measured how TCR beta repertoire diversity changes with age. To avoid experimental bias, donors of different ages were randomly spread across the sequencing lanes. The donors were divided into four age groups: young (average around 16 years), middle-aged (roughly 42), aged (about 60) and long-lived (roughly 82). For two donors (one aged 18 to 30 and one aged 80 or older), the study analyzed two additional independent replicas of 1 million unique cDNA reads from the same blood draw.

This clonotype appeared many times. Its antigen target is currently unknown. Within one base of it there is no much larger clone, and no base qualities were kept. Beyond this particular receptor, the publication reports: The CMV infection status of donors was not known, potentially confounding age-related changes in expanded clonotypes. Conclusive comparison of naive and antigen-experienced compartments was prevented by the profiling of bulk unsorted PBMCs. Compared with the aged group, the long-lived group had more naive CD4+ T cells, fewer expanded clones and increased TCR diversity, a pattern suggesting age selection. Observed TCR beta diversity correlated strongly with the percentage of naive T cells measured by flow cytometry. Estimates of total diversity based on one million sequenced T cells were considered lower bounds and underestimates. As age increased, observed TCR beta diversity per million T cells dropped in a roughly linear way, and a significant reduction was already evident by age 40.

The germline V end is reduced by 0 bases and the J end by 2 bases; junction bases left unmatched: 1. CDR1 MGHRA and CDR2 YSYEKL are derived from the germline V gene. The CDR3 starts with the cysteine, ends with the phenylalanine, and has 14 residues. Only the CDR3 DNA stays, 42 bases, in frame from base 1. Library preparation employed 5' RACE. Sequenced using an Illumina HiSeq 2500. The second PCR ran for roughly 7 to 11 cycles and used a J-beta primer mix along with a sample-barcoded 5' primer. A unique molecular identifier was introduced onto each TCR beta cDNA molecule by a template-switch 5' adaptor carrying 12 random nucleotides. Each sample yielded at least 2.5 million CDR3-containing paired-end reads. All of the RNA was converted into first-strand cDNA using the Mint cDNA synthesis kit, with a TRBC-specific oligonucleotide serving as the primer. Following uracil-DNA glycosylase treatment, all cDNA underwent a first 18-cycle PCR with the universal primers M1SS and BC2_uni_R. As for the authors' bioinformatics: Each sample was normalized by randomly selecting 1 million high-quality reads, each carrying a distinct molecular identifier. Instead of being binned into consensus sequences, reads with shared molecular identifiers were discarded. MiTCR, set to a Q25 quality threshold and the strictest error-elimination algorithm, was used for CDR3 identification, clonotype clustering and error correction. A nonparametric unseen species model with Euler transformation was used to estimate lower-bound total TCR beta diversity. The public reads were reprocessed in TCRdb via fastp at Q25 and MiXCR, keeping in-frame beta chains. For every CDR3 protein sequence, its rows merge into one entry that carries the most common genes and DNA. The V and J calls here are based on TCRdb, not the publication. This sample gives some 1.6 million distinct CDR3 sequences in total; roughly 30% of them show up just once. The biggest ten clones account for approximately 11% of the sample.

Systemically healthy Caucasian individuals from Russia, some 38 in total and aged about 6 to 95 years, were included as donors. Each donor gave about 10 milliliters of peripheral blood, drawn into EDTA-treated Vacutainer tubes. Ficoll-Paque density-gradient centrifugation was used to isolate PBMCs, with at least 7 million per sample. Trizol reagent was used to extract total RNA from the PBMCs, yielding at least 5.5 micrograms per sample. For every donor, flow cytometry on a PBMC aliquot measured the percentage of naive CD45RAhigh/CD27high T cells. The chain is made from TRBV4-1 and TRBJ2-7, and 7 junction bases match TRBD1. This clonotype originated in a woman under 40 in good health. The material sequenced was blood. CDR3 protein: CASSQDRGTYEQYF. The nucleotide sequence reads TGCGCCAGCAGCCAAGACAGGGGGACCTACGAGCAGTACTTC.